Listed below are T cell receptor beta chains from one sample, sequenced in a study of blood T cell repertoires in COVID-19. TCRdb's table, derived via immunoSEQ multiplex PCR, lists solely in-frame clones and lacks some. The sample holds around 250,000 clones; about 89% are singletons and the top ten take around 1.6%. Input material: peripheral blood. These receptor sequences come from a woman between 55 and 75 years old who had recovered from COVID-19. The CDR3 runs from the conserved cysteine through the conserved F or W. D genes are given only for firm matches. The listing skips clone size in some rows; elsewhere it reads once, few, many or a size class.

CDR3aa: CASSAPSGYTF
CDR3nt: TGTGCCAGCAGCGCCCCTTCTGGCTACACCTTC
v_gene: TRBV9
d_gene: -
j_gene: TRBJ1-2
len: 11
abundance: -

CDR3aa: CASSTSNPGYSGNTIYF
CDR3nt: TGTGCCAGTAGTACCTCCAACCCAGGTTACTCTGGAAACACCATATATTTT
v_gene: TRBV19
d_gene: -
j_gene: TRBJ1-3
len: 17
abundance: -

CDR3aa: CASSAMTGGTDTQYF
CDR3nt: TGTGCCAGCAGCGCGATGACAGGGGGCACAGATACGCAGTATTTT
v_gene: TRBV9
d_gene: TRBD1
j_gene: TRBJ2-3
len: 15
abundance: -

CDR3aa: CASSPNIRGTEAFF
CDR3nt: TGTGCCAGCAGCCCAAACATTAGGGGTACTGAAGCTTTCTTT
v_gene: TRBV7-3
d_gene: -
j_gene: TRBJ1-1
len: 14
abundance: -

CDR3aa: CASSLGTVTPSEQYF
CDR3nt: TGCGCCAGCAGCTTGGGGACAGTTACCCCTTCTGAGCAGTACTTC
v_gene: TRBV5-1
d_gene: -
j_gene: TRBJ2-7
len: 15
abundance: once

CDR3aa: CASSPWGGTYEQYF
CDR3nt: TGTGCCAGCAGCCCCTGGGGAGGAACCTACGAGCAGTACTTC
v_gene: TRBV4-2
d_gene: -
j_gene: TRBJ2-7
len: 14
abundance: -

CDR3aa: CASSPQTDGRGYTF
CDR3nt: TGTGCCAGCAGCCCCCAGACAGATGGCAGGGGCTACACCTTC
v_gene: TRBV6-4
d_gene: -
j_gene: TRBJ1-2
len: 14
abundance: -

CDR3aa: CASSQELSSYNEQFF
CDR3nt: TGTGCCAGCAGCCAAGAGCTGAGCTCCTACAATGAGCAGTTCTTC
v_gene: TRBV3-1/TRBV3-2
d_gene: -
j_gene: TRBJ2-1
len: 15
abundance: -

CDR3aa: CASSPTVTGVYGYTF
CDR3nt: TGTGCCAGTAGCCCGACTGTTACAGGGGTGTATGGCTACACCTTC
v_gene: TRBV19
d_gene: TRBD1
j_gene: TRBJ1-2
len: 15
abundance: -

CDR3aa: CASRGTGLTDTQYF
CDR3nt: TGTGCCAGCAGGGGGACAGGGCTCACAGATACGCAGTATTTT
v_gene: TRBV5-4
d_gene: TRBD1
j_gene: TRBJ2-3
len: 14
abundance: -

CDR3aa: CAISDRDTQYF
CDR3nt: TGTGCCATCAGTGATCGGGATACGCAGTATTTT
v_gene: TRBV10-3
d_gene: -
j_gene: TRBJ2-3
len: 11
abundance: -

CDR3aa: CASSSARGARTHTF
CDR3nt: TGTGCCAGCAGCTCCGCTCGGGGGGCACGAACCCACACCTTC
v_gene: TRBV11-2
d_gene: -
j_gene: TRBJ1-2
len: 14
abundance: -

CDR3aa: CASAADPNSPLHF
CDR3nt: TGTGCCAGCGCGGCGGATCCCAATTCACCCCTCCACTTT
v_gene: TRBV2
d_gene: -
j_gene: TRBJ1-6
len: 13
abundance: -

CDR3aa: CASSLLSGADTQYF
CDR3nt: TGCGCCAGCAGCCTACTCTCAGGGGCAGATACGCAGTATTTT
v_gene: TRBV4-1
d_gene: -
j_gene: TRBJ2-3
len: 14
abundance: many

CDR3aa: CASTYLSGGLYYEQYF
CDR3nt: TGTGCCAGCACTTACCTTAGCGGGGGACTATATTACGAGCAGTACTTC
v_gene: TRBV5-6
d_gene: TRBD2
j_gene: TRBJ2-7
len: 16
abundance: -

CDR3aa: CASSLMTGSQPQHF
CDR3nt: TGCGCCAGCAGCTTGATGACAGGGAGTCAGCCCCAGCATTTT
v_gene: TRBV5-1
d_gene: TRBD1
j_gene: TRBJ1-5
len: 14
abundance: -

CDR3aa: CATQNGGIASNQPQHF
CDR3nt: TGTGCCACACAAAACGGGGGGATCGCTAGCAATCAGCCCCAGCATTTT
v_gene: TRBV7-8
d_gene: -
j_gene: TRBJ1-5
len: 16
abundance: -

CDR3aa: CASSLSGGVETQYF
CDR3nt: TGTGCCAGCAGCTTAAGCGGGGGGGTCGAGACCCAGTACTTC
v_gene: TRBV7-3
d_gene: TRBD2
j_gene: TRBJ2-5
len: 14
abundance: -

CDR3aa: CATREASGRTDTQYF
CDR3nt: TGTGCCACTCGGGAGGCTAGCGGCCGCACAGATACGCAGTATTTT
v_gene: TRBV10-3
d_gene: TRBD2
j_gene: TRBJ2-3
len: 15
abundance: -

CDR3aa: CASSAGPLITPRATNEKLFF
CDR3nt: TGTGCCAGCAGCGCAGGCCCTCTTATTACACCGCGCGCAACTAATGAAAAACTGTTTTTT
v_gene: TRBV9
d_gene: -
j_gene: TRBJ1-4
len: 20
abundance: -

CDR3aa: CASSAPAEGPGNTIYF
CDR3nt: TGTGCCAGCAGCGCCCCTGCAGAGGGCCCGGGAAACACCATATATTTT
v_gene: TRBV9
d_gene: -
j_gene: TRBJ1-3
len: 16
abundance: -

CDR3aa: CASSRGGQPQHF
CDR3nt: TGTGCCAGCAGTAGGGGGGGTCAGCCCCAGCATTTT
v_gene: TRBV6-5
d_gene: -
j_gene: TRBJ1-5
len: 12
abundance: -

CDR3aa: CASSLTGGWNEQFF
CDR3nt: TGTGCCAGCAGCTTGACAGGGGGCTGGAATGAGCAGTTCTTC
v_gene: TRBV7-2
d_gene: TRBD1
j_gene: TRBJ2-1
len: 14
abundance: -

CDR3aa: CASSIGGQDGEKLFF
CDR3nt: TGTGCCAGTAGTATAGGGGGACAGGACGGTGAAAAACTGTTTTTT
v_gene: TRBV19
d_gene: TRBD1
j_gene: TRBJ1-4
len: 15
abundance: -

CDR3aa: CASMGGETQYF
CDR3nt: TGTGCCAGCATGGGGGGAGAGACCCAGTACTTC
v_gene: TRBV7-9
d_gene: -
j_gene: TRBJ2-5
len: 11
abundance: -

CDR3aa: CASSLNGGDNNEQFF
CDR3nt: TGTGCCAGCAGTTTAAACGGGGGGGACAACAATGAGCAGTTCTTC
v_gene: TRBV27
d_gene: TRBD2
j_gene: TRBJ2-1
len: 15
abundance: -

CDR3aa: CASQRLTGTGANVLTF
CDR3nt: TGTGCCAGCCAAAGACTGACAGGGACTGGGGCCAACGTCCTGACTTTC
v_gene: TRBV2
d_gene: TRBD1
j_gene: TRBJ2-6
len: 16
abundance: -

CDR3aa: CATSMTGLPLHF
CDR3nt: TGTGCCACCAGCATGACAGGGCTTCCCCTCCACTTT
v_gene: TRBV15
d_gene: TRBD1
j_gene: TRBJ1-6
len: 12
abundance: few

CDR3aa: CASSQDLRQGNYGYTF
CDR3nt: TGTGCCAGCAGCCAAGATCTGAGACAGGGAAACTATGGCTACACCTTC
v_gene: TRBV3-1/TRBV3-2
d_gene: TRBD1
j_gene: TRBJ1-2
len: 16
abundance: once

CDR3aa: CASSFSRGQETQYF
CDR3nt: TGTGCCAGCAGCTTTTCTCGGGGCCAAGAGACCCAGTACTTC
v_gene: TRBV11-1
d_gene: -
j_gene: TRBJ2-5
len: 14
abundance: -

CDR3aa: CASIPGAGGPETQYF
CDR3nt: TGCGCCAGCATCCCAGGGGCGGGGGGGCCAGAGACCCAGTACTTC
v_gene: TRBV5-1
d_gene: TRBD2
j_gene: TRBJ2-5
len: 15
abundance: -

CDR3aa: CASSYPEPEQYF
CDR3nt: TGTGCCAGCAGTTACCCCGAGCCCGAGCAGTACTTC
v_gene: TRBV6-2/TRBV6-3
d_gene: -
j_gene: TRBJ2-7
len: 12
abundance: once

CDR3aa: CAISGGRADYGYTF
CDR3nt: TGTGCCATCAGTGGCGGCAGGGCGGACTATGGCTACACCTTC
v_gene: TRBV10-3
d_gene: -
j_gene: TRBJ1-2
len: 14
abundance: -

CDR3aa: CASSLRGSNQPQHF
CDR3nt: TGTGCCAGCAGCCTCCGGGGTAGCAATCAGCCCCAGCATTTT
v_gene: TRBV7-8
d_gene: -
j_gene: TRBJ1-5
len: 14
abundance: -

CDR3aa: CASRLGLNSNQPQHF
CDR3nt: TGTGCCAGCAGGCTGGGGCTCAATAGCAATCAGCCCCAGCATTTT
v_gene: TRBV7-2
d_gene: -
j_gene: TRBJ1-5
len: 15
abundance: -

CDR3aa: CSEDRPYGYTF
CDR3nt: TGCAGCGAGGACAGGCCGTATGGCTACACCTTC
v_gene: TRBV20-1
d_gene: TRBD1
j_gene: TRBJ1-2
len: 11
abundance: -

CDR3aa: CATSETGQGRGETQYF
CDR3nt: TGTGCCACCAGTGAAACGGGACAGGGGCGCGGTGAGACCCAGTACTTC
v_gene: TRBV24-1
d_gene: TRBD1
j_gene: TRBJ2-5
len: 16
abundance: -

CDR3aa: CASQAVANTGELFF
CDR3nt: TGCGCCAGCCAAGCGGTCGCGAACACCGGGGAGCTGTTTTTT
v_gene: TRBV4-3
d_gene: -
j_gene: TRBJ2-2
len: 14
abundance: -

CDR3aa: CSVRYQGNSPLHF
CDR3nt: TGCAGCGTTCGGTACCAGGGCAATTCACCCCTCCACTTT
v_gene: TRBV29-1
d_gene: -
j_gene: TRBJ1-6
len: 13
abundance: -

CDR3aa: CASSGQGYYGYTF
CDR3nt: TGTGCCAGCAGTGGACAGGGGTACTATGGCTACACCTTC
v_gene: TRBV2
d_gene: TRBD1
j_gene: TRBJ1-2
len: 13
abundance: -

CDR3aa: CASSSQAGAYNEQFF
CDR3nt: TGTGCCAGCAGCTCTCAAGCGGGAGCCTACAATGAGCAGTTCTTC
v_gene: TRBV7-3
d_gene: TRBD2
j_gene: TRBJ2-1
len: 15
abundance: -